These T cell receptor beta chains were read from a single sample in a study of shared clonotypes between healthy human individuals. Method: immunoSEQ multiplex PCR; TCRdb's copy keeps in-frame clones and lacks some. The table lists about 960,000 clones, over 60% of them singletons, with approximately 1.5% in the top ten. Specimen: memory CD4+ T cells sorted from blood. The receptors originated from a man younger than 30 in good health. Both conserved end residues are part of each CDR3.

CASSRGQVYSYEQYF	TRBJ2-7	TRBV19
CASLGGVNTEAFF	TRBJ1-1	TRBV10-1
CASWGAQLGEKLFF	TRBJ1-4	TRBV10-2
CASSLLVPSNTGELFF	TRBJ2-2	TRBV28
CAIRRTGTSSYEQYF	TRBJ2-7	TRBV10-3
CASSLGLGAYEQYF	TRBJ2-7	TRBV5-4
CASSLNQLEDGYTF	TRBJ1-2	TRBV4-1
CASSLASGSLPTDTQYF	TRBJ2-3	TRBV5-1
CASRPGDRGRRGYTF	TRBJ1-2	TRBV28
CASSGGILTSSPLHF	TRBJ1-6	TRBV6-1
CASSTQASGPGETQYF	TRBJ2-5	TRBV7-9
CASRRAGYQETQYF	TRBJ2-5	TRBV7-8
CASSVGTSLGGDTQYF	TRBJ2-3	TRBV9
CASSFNGQGDQPQHF	TRBJ1-5	TRBV6-5
CASSLTPSTDTQYF	TRBJ2-3	TRBV5-1
CAWSREKLFF	TRBJ1-4	TRBV30
CASSGVGGRDTEAFF	TRBJ1-1	TRBV5-8
CASSLVNTEAFF	TRBJ1-1	TRBV5-4
CASSLGTSREQFF	TRBJ2-1	TRBV7-6
CASSLGRTASYEQYF	TRBJ2-7	TRBV7-9
CASSRDPGQGLFSPLHF	TRBJ1-6	TRBV9
CASSFEGSTTDTQYF	TRBJ2-3	TRBV7-2
CASRKTQGNNEQFF	TRBJ2-1	TRBV6-5
CASSLSGIVNTEAFF	TRBJ1-1	TRBV7-2
CASSVGARNSPLHF	TRBJ1-6	TRBV9
CASSSPRGGSYNEQFF	TRBJ2-1	TRBV6-6
CASRAGTALVGAEAFF	TRBJ1-1	TRBV2
CAISEGGVPLDSPLHF	TRBJ1-6	TRBV10-3
CASSSAGGSYEQYF	TRBJ2-7	TRBV7-2
CASRLADNTGELFF	TRBJ2-2	TRBV11-3
CSVKQGYEKLFF	TRBJ1-4	TRBV29-1
CASSSRPLDEQYF	TRBJ2-7	TRBV13
CASSYGTVSEAFF	TRBJ1-1	TRBV11-2
CASSLDENTEAFF	TRBJ1-1	TRBV7-9
CASSSGTSGGSQETQYF	TRBJ2-5	TRBV5-1
CASSASGLNPRNEQFF	TRBJ2-1	TRBV11-2
CASGKDRYSYEQYF	TRBJ2-7	TRBV2
CASSRVVGANVLTF	TRBJ2-6	TRBV27
CASSPPGGDTQYF	TRBJ2-3	TRBV7-3
CASPGTPLGDEQYF	TRBJ2-7	TRBV7-8
CAWNTGGTEKLFF	TRBJ1-4	TRBV30
CASSQVDFYGYTF	TRBJ1-2	TRBV14